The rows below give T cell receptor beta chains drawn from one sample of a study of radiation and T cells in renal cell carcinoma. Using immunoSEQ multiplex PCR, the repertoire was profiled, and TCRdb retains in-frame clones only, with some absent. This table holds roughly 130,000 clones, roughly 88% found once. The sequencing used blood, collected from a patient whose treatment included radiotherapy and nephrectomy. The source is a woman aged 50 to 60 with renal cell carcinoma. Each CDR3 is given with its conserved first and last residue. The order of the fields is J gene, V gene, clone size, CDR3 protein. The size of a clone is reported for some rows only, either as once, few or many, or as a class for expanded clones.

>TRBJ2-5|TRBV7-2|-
CASSLGGPTSGGGETQYF
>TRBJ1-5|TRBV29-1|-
CSVGGNQPQHF
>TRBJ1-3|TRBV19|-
CASSPGTGMQGASGNTIYF
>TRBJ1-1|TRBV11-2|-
CASSRYPGVRMNTEAFF
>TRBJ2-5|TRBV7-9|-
CASSSQGALGWEQYF
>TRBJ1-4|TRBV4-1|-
CASSHPAGGWEKLFF
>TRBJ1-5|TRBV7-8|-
CASSQVGGNSNQPQHF
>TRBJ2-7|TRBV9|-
CASSAGRDTSYEQYF
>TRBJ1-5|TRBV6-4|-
CASSVGSNQPQHF
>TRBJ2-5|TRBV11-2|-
CASSPSGGPGETQYF
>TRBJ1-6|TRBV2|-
CASSARDYNSPLHF
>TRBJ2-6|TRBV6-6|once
CASRLGRSGANVLTF
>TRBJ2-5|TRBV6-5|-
CASSSRRAGGQTQYF
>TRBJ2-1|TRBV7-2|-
CASRLDAASSYNEQFF
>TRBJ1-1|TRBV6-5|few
CASSYEGVVGNTEAFF
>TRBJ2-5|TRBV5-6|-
CASSLEQGFGVPSKTQYF
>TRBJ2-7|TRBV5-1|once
CASSGGQGTYEQYF
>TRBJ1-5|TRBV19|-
CASSGTGGEQPQHF
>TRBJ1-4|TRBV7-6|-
CASSLRGGRRTGLNEKLFF
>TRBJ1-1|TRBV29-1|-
CSAANTEAFF
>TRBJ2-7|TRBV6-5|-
CASRRWGDYEQYF
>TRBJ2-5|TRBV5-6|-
CASSLGGGNSEGTQYF
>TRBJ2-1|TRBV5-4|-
CASSLTSGGRPFF
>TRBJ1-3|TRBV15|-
CATSPDTYSGNTIYF
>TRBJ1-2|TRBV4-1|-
CASSQQDRGKRNYGYTF
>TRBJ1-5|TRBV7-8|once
CASSSGTGGNQPQHF
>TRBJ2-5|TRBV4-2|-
CASSPYQGETQYF
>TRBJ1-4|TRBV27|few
CASSGGQGVGEKLFF
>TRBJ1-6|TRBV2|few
CASSDGLTTNSPLHF
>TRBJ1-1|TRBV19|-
CASSARRKTPEAFF
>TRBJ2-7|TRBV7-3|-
CASSSGQGEYEQYF
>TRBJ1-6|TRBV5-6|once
CASSLRDRGTNSPLHF
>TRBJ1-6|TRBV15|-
CATSRDLFGQGGSPLHF
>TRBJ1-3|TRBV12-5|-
CASGSRDVSGNTIYF
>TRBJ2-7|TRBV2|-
CASSLGTQAYEQYF
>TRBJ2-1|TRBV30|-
CAWSQNRYEQFF
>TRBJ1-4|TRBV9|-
CASSVEGSSEKLFF
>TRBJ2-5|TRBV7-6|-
CASSFSGDETQYF
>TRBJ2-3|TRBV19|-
CASSLTPGGGADTQYF
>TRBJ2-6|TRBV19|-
CASSMVSGGTAGANVLTF
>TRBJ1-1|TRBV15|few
CATSRERQGAEAFF